Listed below are T cell receptor beta chains from one sample, sequenced in a study of cytomegalovirus exposure and HLA in healthy donors. Clones were read by immunoSEQ multiplex PCR, and TCRdb kept only the in-frame ones, dropping some. This table holds roughly 34,000 clones, 80% found once. The specimen was PBMCs. The receptors derive from a male donor in good health and CMV-seronegative. The CDR3 runs from the conserved cysteine through the conserved F or W. A D gene is named only where the DNA matches it firmly. Some rows have no size entry. The others give once, few or many, or a class for an expanded clone.

j_gene: TRBJ1-5
abundance: once
d_gene: NA
v_gene: TRBV28
CDR3nt: TGTGCCAGCAGTTTCGACAGACTTAGCAATCAGCCCCAGCATTTT
CDR3aa: CASSFDRLSNQPQHF

j_gene: TRBJ2-1
abundance: NA
d_gene: TRBD1
v_gene: TRBV5-1
CDR3nt: TGCGCCAGCAGCTTGGTGGGACAGGGAAGACAGTTCTTC
CDR3aa: CASSLVGQGRQFF

j_gene: TRBJ1-2
abundance: NA
d_gene: TRBD1
v_gene: TRBV19
CDR3nt: TGTGCCAGTAGTAGACAGGGTGGTCACTATGGCTACACCTTC
CDR3aa: CASSRQGGHYGYTF

j_gene: TRBJ1-1
abundance: NA
d_gene: TRBD1
v_gene: TRBV18
CDR3nt: TGTGCCAGCTCGGGAACAGGGGGCACTGAAGCTTTCTTT
CDR3aa: CASSGTGGTEAFF

j_gene: TRBJ1-1
abundance: NA
d_gene: NA
v_gene: TRBV30
CDR3nt: TGTGCCTGGAGTGTACGGCGGGGGCTGAACACTGAAGCTTTCTTT
CDR3aa: CAWSVRRGLNTEAFF

j_gene: TRBJ2-1
abundance: NA
d_gene: TRBD1
v_gene: TRBV4-3
CDR3nt: TGCGCCAGCAGCCAAGACCGCGGGACAGGGGGGGATGAGCAGTTCTTC
CDR3aa: CASSQDRGTGGDEQFF

j_gene: TRBJ2-7
abundance: NA
d_gene: NA
v_gene: TRBV5-1
CDR3nt: TGCGCCAGCAGCTTGAGCGTAGGCTACGAGCAGTACTTC
CDR3aa: CASSLSVGYEQYF

j_gene: TRBJ2-7
abundance: NA
d_gene: TRBD1
v_gene: TRBV4-1
CDR3nt: TGCGCCAGCAGTGCCAGGAAGGGACAGCTAAACTCCTACGAGCAGTACTTC
CDR3aa: CASSARKGQLNSYEQYF

j_gene: TRBJ2-3
abundance: NA
d_gene: TRBD1
v_gene: TRBV29-1
CDR3nt: TGCAGCTCCAGGGACAGCAGCACAGATACGCAGTATTTT
CDR3aa: CSSRDSSTDTQYF

j_gene: TRBJ2-4
abundance: NA
d_gene: NA
v_gene: TRBV19
CDR3nt: TGTGCCAGTAGTAGACAGGTGCAGAACATTCAGTACTTC
CDR3aa: CASSRQVQNIQYF

j_gene: TRBJ2-5
abundance: NA
d_gene: TRBD2
v_gene: TRBV7-8
CDR3nt: TGTGCCAGCAGACCATTAGCGGGGCCACTTCAAGAGACCCAGTACTTC
CDR3aa: CASRPLAGPLQETQYF

j_gene: TRBJ2-1
abundance: NA
d_gene: TRBD1
v_gene: TRBV7-9
CDR3nt: TGTGCCAGCAGCGCCGGGACAGGATTGTACAATGAGCAGTTCTTC
CDR3aa: CASSAGTGLYNEQFF

j_gene: TRBJ1-1
abundance: NA
d_gene: NA
v_gene: TRBV27
CDR3nt: TGTGCCAGCAGCCCCAGGGGGAACACTGAAGCTTTCTTT
CDR3aa: CASSPRGNTEAFF

j_gene: TRBJ2-7
abundance: NA
d_gene: NA
v_gene: TRBV29-1
CDR3nt: TGCAGCGGGACAGTCAGCTACGAGCAGTACTTC
CDR3aa: CSGTVSYEQYF

j_gene: TRBJ2-3
abundance: NA
d_gene: NA
v_gene: TRBV5-8
CDR3nt: TGTGCCAGCAGCTCCCTGGGGGGGCCCCGTTGGTATACGCAGTATTTT
CDR3aa: CASSSLGGPRWYTQYF

j_gene: TRBJ1-5
abundance: NA
d_gene: NA
v_gene: TRBV28
CDR3nt: TGTGCCAGCAGGGCTGCAAATCAGCCCCAGCATTTT
CDR3aa: CASRAANQPQHF

j_gene: TRBJ2-4
abundance: NA
d_gene: TRBD1
v_gene: TRBV9
CDR3nt: TGTGCCAGCAGCGTCGGACAGGAGGCCAAAAACATTCAGTACTTC
CDR3aa: CASSVGQEAKNIQYF

j_gene: TRBJ2-1
abundance: NA
d_gene: TRBD2
v_gene: TRBV19
CDR3nt: TGTGCCAGTAGTACGGGACTAGCGGGGAGCTCCTACAATGAGCAGTTCTTC
CDR3aa: CASSTGLAGSSYNEQFF

j_gene: TRBJ2-7
abundance: NA
d_gene: NA
v_gene: TRBV2
CDR3nt: TGTGCCAGCAGTGACCGGGTTTGGCAGTACTTC
CDR3aa: CASSDRVWQYF

j_gene: TRBJ1-6
abundance: once
d_gene: NA
v_gene: TRBV28
CDR3nt: TGTGCCAGCAGCCCTCCCCCGTACATAGACAGTCCCCTCCACTTT
CDR3aa: CASSPPPYIDSPLHF

j_gene: TRBJ1-1
abundance: NA
d_gene: NA
v_gene: TRBV2
CDR3nt: TGTGCCGGCTATACAGGGTCTGAAGCTTTCTTT
CDR3aa: CAGYTGSEAFF

j_gene: TRBJ1-6
abundance: once
d_gene: TRBD1
v_gene: TRBV27
CDR3nt: TGTGCCAGCGGACACAGGGGTGAGGATAATTCACCCCTCCACTTT
CDR3aa: CASGHRGEDNSPLHF

j_gene: TRBJ2-1
abundance: NA
d_gene: NA
v_gene: TRBV6-5
CDR3nt: TGTGCCAGCAGTTACCGGGCGGGTTCCTACAATGAGCAGTTCTTC
CDR3aa: CASSYRAGSYNEQFF

j_gene: TRBJ2-7
abundance: NA
d_gene: TRBD1
v_gene: TRBV27
CDR3nt: TGTGCCAGCAGTACCCCGGGACAGGGGTCCTTCAGGCGGTACTTC
CDR3aa: CASSTPGQGSFRRYF

j_gene: TRBJ2-7
abundance: NA
d_gene: NA
v_gene: TRBV7-9
CDR3nt: TGTGCCAGCAGCGAGGGACTCAGCTACGAGCAGTACTTC
CDR3aa: CASSEGLSYEQYF

j_gene: TRBJ2-7
abundance: once
d_gene: TRBD1
v_gene: TRBV30
CDR3nt: TGTGCCTGGAGTACACAGGGGAACGAGCAGTACTTC
CDR3aa: CAWSTQGNEQYF